The present T cell receptor (beta chain) was sequenced within a study of blood T cell dynamics during melanoma immunotherapy (dated by TCRdb to 2020 to 2021). Regarding the research as a whole: Patients had metastatic melanoma and received first-line pembrolizumab or nivolumab plus ipilimumab as standard of care in the United Kingdom. To find early correlates of response, peripheral T cell receptor repertoires were profiled in metastatic melanoma patients before and after one cycle of checkpoint inhibitor therapy. A training cohort was formed from consecutive patients, and a further independent group of patients from the same centre was pooled into an external validation set. Summary of the overall study and its limitations: A bifurcated reorganization of the PBMC repertoire at W3, with increased clonality or increased diversity, was observed in patients who later achieved disease control, unlike in progressors. Whether the T cell clones behind the repertoire changes were melanoma-specific or instead reflected general immune activation was something the study could not determine. The relatively small sample size was acknowledged as potentially limiting generalization of the results.

Every bulk PBMC sample had a fixed 350 ng of DNA loaded. The immunoSEQ TCRb Assay kit was used according to manufacturer instructions to amplify TCR beta CDR3 sequences from genomic DNA. The KAPA Library Quantification Kit for Illumina platforms was used to quantify the pooled libraries by qPCR. Pooled libraries were clustered at 0.6-1.1 pM and sequenced on an Illumina NextSeq 500. In the authors' own workflow: TCR data were analyzed using immunoSEQ ANALYZER and the R LymphoSeq package. A rearrangement efficiency score was calculated as productive divided by the sum of productive and non-productive CDR3 sequences. Clonality was measured with the Gini coefficient and diversity with the Renyi index at alpha=1, and both measures were compared pairwise between timepoints within each patient. In LymphoSeq, clonal relatedness was computed using an edit distance of 3, and repertoire similarity was computed using the Bhattacharyya coefficient. Linear discriminant analysis on week-3 changes in clonality and diversity was built with the R MASS and caret packages to classify response. Here the immuneACCESS table is served through TCRdb, limited to in-frame sequences with V and J called. Missing clones are a known gap in these copies; in checked studies unresolved V genes cover under half, and the rest lacks a known reason. V and J calls and clone size are copied from that table; D and trimming were computed from the DNA. The sample data list 6,000 to 8,500 clones, and about 83% of these were observed just once. Around 5% of the sample is taken by the ten largest.

The intended sense of this specimen's time point label: week 3, after first cycle of checkpoint inhibitor. Blood was sampled before treatment (T0) and at week 3 (W3), after the first cycle of checkpoint blockade. Except for a couple of patients with rapid clinical progression, response was assessed 12 weeks after the first infusion by RECIST 1.1; disease control meant complete response, partial response or stable disease. Patients were not eligible if they had prior systemic cancer treatment, concomitant immunosuppressant therapy or synchronous other active malignancies. To track both circulating cells and T cell turnover, TCR beta was sequenced from bulk PBMC as well as from plasma cell-free DNA. PBMC were isolated from blood with Lymphoprep and SepMate tubes, followed by red cell lysis. QIAamp DNA Blood Mini kits were used to extract DNA from PBMC and sorted T cell subsets. Concerning this clone: Its antigen target is currently unknown. It has no much larger one-base neighbor in the sample; base qualities were not kept.

The CDR3 starts with the cysteine, ends with the phenylalanine, and has 14 residues. Of all the DNA, just the CDR3 is kept, 42 bases in frame from base 1. CDR1 MNHNY and CDR2 SVGAGI were looked up in the germline V gene (reference sequence). The V and J ends are trimmed by 2 bases and 10 bases, leaving 14 bases between them. This specimen consisted of blood, obtained from a patient treated with checkpoint blockade. This sequence was found in a human donor with melanoma. The V gene is TRBV6-6 and the J gene is TRBJ1-4; the D region possibly corresponds to TRBD1 (5 bases align). The DNA sequence is given as TGTGCCAGCAGTTACCTCGAAGGGGCGGTAAAACTGTTTTTT. Its coded protein is CASSYLEGAVKLFF.